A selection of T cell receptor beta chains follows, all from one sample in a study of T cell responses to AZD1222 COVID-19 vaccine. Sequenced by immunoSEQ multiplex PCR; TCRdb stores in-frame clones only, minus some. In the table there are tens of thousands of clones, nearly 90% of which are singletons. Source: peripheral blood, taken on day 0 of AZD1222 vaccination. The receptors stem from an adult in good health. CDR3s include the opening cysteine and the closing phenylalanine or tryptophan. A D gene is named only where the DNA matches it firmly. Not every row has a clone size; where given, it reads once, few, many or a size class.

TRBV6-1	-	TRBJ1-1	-	CASSDQLGATEAFF	TGTGCCAGCAGTGACCAATTAGGTGCCACTGAAGCTTTCTTT
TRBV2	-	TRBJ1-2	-	CASSVSGAGGYTF	TGTGCCAGCAGTGTCTCAGGGGCTGGTGGCTACACCTTC
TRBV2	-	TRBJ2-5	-	CASRDIGGPGQETQYF	TGTGCCAGCAGGGATATAGGCGGACCGGGGCAAGAGACCCAGTACTTC
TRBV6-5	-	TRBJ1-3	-	CASSKIYSSGNTIYF	TGTGCCAGCTCAAAGATATATAGCTCTGGAAACACCATATATTTT
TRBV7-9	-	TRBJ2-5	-	CASSTLAGRFGKTQYF	TGTGCCAGCAGCACCCTTGCGGGGCGGTTCGGGAAGACCCAGTACTTC
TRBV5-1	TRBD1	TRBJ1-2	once	CASSPKSDRSSYGYTF	TGCGCCAGCAGCCCGAAATCGGACAGGAGTTCATATGGCTACACCTTC
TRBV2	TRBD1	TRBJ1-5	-	CASSEEQGDYQPQHF	TGTGCCAGCAGTGAGGAACAGGGGGATTATCAGCCCCAGCATTTT
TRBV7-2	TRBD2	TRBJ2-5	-	CASSPNGGVQETQYF	TGTGCCAGCAGCCCAAATGGGGGGGTACAAGAGACCCAGTACTTC
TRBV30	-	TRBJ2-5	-	CAWSVWSQETQYF	TGTGCCTGGAGTGTCTGGTCACAAGAGACCCAGTACTTC
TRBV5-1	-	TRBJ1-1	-	CASSQMGTEAFF	TGCGCCAGCAGCCAAATGGGGACTGAAGCTTTCTTT
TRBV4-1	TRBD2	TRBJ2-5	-	CASSQGSTGGPWETQYF	TGCGCCAGCAGCCAAGGGTCCACGGGGGGGCCGTGGGAGACCCAGTACTTC
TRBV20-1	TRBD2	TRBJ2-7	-	CSASSLAGADYEQYF	TGCAGTGCCAGTAGCCTAGCGGGGGCCGACTACGAGCAGTACTTC
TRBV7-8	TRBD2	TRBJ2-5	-	CASSGDPGRDETQYF	TGTGCCAGCAGCGGGGACCCGGGGAGGGACGAGACCCAGTACTTC
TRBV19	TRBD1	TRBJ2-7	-	CASSATGAYEQYF	TGTGCCAGTAGCGCGACAGGGGCCTACGAGCAGTACTTC
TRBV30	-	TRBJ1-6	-	CAWSVLDGYYNSPLHF	TGTGCCTGGAGTGTTCTTGACGGCTACTATAATTCACCCCTCCACTTT
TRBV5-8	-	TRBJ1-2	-	CASPYGYTF	TGTGCCAGCCCTTATGGCTACACCTTC
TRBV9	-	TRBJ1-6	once	CASSVGGPEHPSPLHF	TGTGCCAGCAGCGTAGGAGGACCGGAGCATCCTTCACCCCTCCACTTT
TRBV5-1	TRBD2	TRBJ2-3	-	CASAGISGGNSDTQYF	TGCGCCAGCGCGGGGATTAGCGGGGGTAATTCAGATACGCAGTATTTT
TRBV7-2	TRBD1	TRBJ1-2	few	CASSLVSGGYGYTF	TGTGCCAGCAGCTTAGTGTCAGGGGGCTATGGCTACACCTTC